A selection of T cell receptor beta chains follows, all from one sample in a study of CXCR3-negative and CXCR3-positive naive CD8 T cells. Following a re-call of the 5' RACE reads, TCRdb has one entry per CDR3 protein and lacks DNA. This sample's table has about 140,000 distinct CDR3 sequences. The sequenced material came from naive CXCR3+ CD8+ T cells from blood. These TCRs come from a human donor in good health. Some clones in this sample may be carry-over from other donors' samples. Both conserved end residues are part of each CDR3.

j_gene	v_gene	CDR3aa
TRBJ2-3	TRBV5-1	CASSPGLAGGADTQYF
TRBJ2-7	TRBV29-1	CSVEKGAGEQYF
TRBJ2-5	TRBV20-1	CSARTQYQETQYF
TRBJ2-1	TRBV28	CASSSMGQYNEQLF
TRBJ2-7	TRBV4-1	CASSQVGFEQYF
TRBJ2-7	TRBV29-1	CSVLWEYEQYF
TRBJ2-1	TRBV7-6	CASSPRENEQFF
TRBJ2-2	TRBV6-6	CASSQNVRELFF
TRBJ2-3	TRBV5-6	CASSLSGASTDTQYF
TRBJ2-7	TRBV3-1	CASSQWDSEQYF